This T cell receptor beta chain came from a study of metastatic and nonmetastatic thyroid tumors (dated by TCRdb to about 2020). At the level of the whole study: The researchers compared repertoires between peripheral blood samples and tumor or nodule tissue samples from patients with malignant or benign thyroid disease.

None of the patients had been given any treatment before thyroid surgery. Patient clinical samples collected from about 2011 to 2018 were retrospectively analysed using T-cell receptor beta sequencing. This clone came up many times. The target of this receptor is not known. No qualities accompany the bases; no much larger clone lies one base away. Libraries were made using PCR. Instrument used: Illumina HiSeq 4000. High-throughput sequencing was used to profile the TCR beta-chain CDR3 region of every patient. The authors processed their data as follows. CDR3 differences across clinicopathological groups were used to build a classifier for discriminating distant-metastatic papillary thyroid cancer patients. The Shannon index was used to assess repertoire diversity, and the Morisita-Horn index was used to assess tumor-blood repertoire similarity. Through fastp at Q25 and MiXCR, TCRdb rebuilt clones from the public reads, retaining in-frame beta chains. V and J calls and clone size were set by TCRdb, not the authors. A total of roughly 90,000 clones appear in this sample, around 14% of them only once. Jointly, the top ten make up 3.6% of the sample.

Overall results and qualifications from the work: TCR beta diversity was reported as significantly higher in malignant tumors than in benign nodules, in both blood and tumor samples.

For CDR1 and CDR2, the germline V gene lists MNHNS and SASEGT. From cysteine to phenylalanine, the CDR3 is 15 amino acids long. The entry retains the CDR3 DNA only, 45 bases that are in frame from base 1. V loses 5 bases at its end and J loses 5 bases; junction bases beyond the gene matches: 6. The sequence joins TRBV6-1 to TRBJ2-3; TRBD2 matches 11 bases in the middle. The source of this sequence is a female donor with papillary thyroid cancer or a benign thyroid nodule (not recorded which). Some clones in this sample may be carry-over from other donors' samples. The sequenced sample consisted of blood. In nucleotide form, the sequence is TGTGCCAGCAGTCCCCGTAGCGGGGGGGGAGATACGCAGTATTTT. Its coded protein is CASSPRSGGGDTQYF.